A single sample is the source of the 4 T cell receptor beta chains below, sequenced in a study of blood T cell repertoires in COVID-19. Profiled with immunoSEQ multiplex PCR; TCRdb holds only in-frame clones, not every one. The repertoire includes some 270,000 clones, around nine tenths of them detected once, and roughly 8% sits in the top ten. Sequencing was carried out using peripheral blood. These receptors were taken from a man in his forties with active or convalescent COVID-19.

This rearrangement joins TRBV13 to TRBJ2-3; 8 nucleotides line up with TRBD2. Trimming removed 4 bases from V and 1 base from J; junction bases left unmatched: 1. The CDR3 spans 14 residues. Germline V gene data show CDR1 as PRHDT and CDR2 as FYEKMQ (reference sequence). CDR3 nucleotides: TGTGCCAGCAGCTCTAGCGGGCGCACAGATACGCAGTATTTT. This sequence encodes CASSSSGRTDTQYF.

The CDR3 nucleotides are TGTGCCAGTAGTCCGTCGACAGGGCTTCAGCCCCAGCATTTT. This translates into CASSPSTGLQPQHF. The chain couples TRBV19 to TRBJ1-5; TRBD1 aligns across 7 bases. Germline CDR1 is LNHDA and CDR2 is SQIVND (reference sequence). The V and J ends lost 5 bases and 6 bases, in that order; junction bases with no gene match: 7. CDR3 length: 14 residues.

This clone is a singleton in its sample. This chain uses TRBV29-1 with TRBJ2-7; D is ambiguous. CDR1 and CDR2 (germline): SQVTM, ANQGSEA. The V gene lost 8 bases and the J gene lost 1 base, with 15 bases spanning the gap. CDR3 length: 13 residues. CDR3 nucleotide sequence: TGCAGCTTCCGACACGACCCATCCTACGAGCAGTACTTC. Protein product: CSFRHDPSYEQYF.

This clone was observed once. The V call is TRBV7-9, the J call TRBJ1-5, with D perhaps matching TRBD1 (6 bases). Germline values: CDR1 SEHNR, CDR2 FQNEAQ (reference sequence). The germline V and J ends were trimmed by 0 bases and 7 bases, with 10 bases remaining between them. This CDR3 contains 14 residues. The CDR3 nucleotides are TGTGCCAGCAGCTTAGCTTCAGGGGACCAGCCCCAGCATTTT. Translating gives CASSLASGDQPQHF. Full variable domain (remainder filled in from reference TRBV7-9 and TRBJ1-5): DTGVSQNPRHKITKRGQNVTFRCDPISEHNRLYWYRQTLGQGPEFLTYFQNEAQLEKSRLLSDRFSAERPKGSFSTLEIQRTEQGDSAMYLCASSLASGDQPQHFGDGTRLSIL.